This is a list of T cell receptor beta chains from one sample in a study of cytomegalovirus exposure and HLA in healthy donors. Produced via immunoSEQ multiplex PCR; TCRdb's table is partial and in-frame only. In the table there are 160,000 or so clones, 84% of which are singletons. The sequenced sample consisted of PBMCs. These receptors were taken from a man aged 25-45 years in good health and CMV-seropositive. Each CDR3 is given with its conserved first and last residue. The D gene is left open where the match is weak. Not all rows give a size; the values are once, few, many and, for expanded clones, a class.

V,J,size,D,DNA,CDR3
TRBV9,TRBJ1-6,NA,NA,TGTGCCAGCAGCGCTACCGGGAGGGTGGATTCACCCCTCCACTTT,CASSATGRVDSPLHF
TRBV6-6,TRBJ1-6,NA,TRBD1,TGTGCCAGCAGAGGGGGCCGGGCTGCCTATAATTCACCCCTCCACTTT,CASRGGRAAYNSPLHF
TRBV25-1,TRBJ2-7,NA,NA,TGTGCCAGCAGTGAAGGAGGAGGGGTAGGCTACGAGCAGTACTTC,CASSEGGGVGYEQYF
TRBV15,TRBJ2-5,NA,TRBD1,TGTGCCACCAGGTCGGGGACAGAGAGTTGGGGGACCCAGTACTTC,CATRSGTESWGTQYF
TRBV6-4,TRBJ2-2,many,TRBD1,TGTGCCAGCAGTGACGGCTCAGGGGGCACCGGGGAGCTGTTTTTT,CASSDGSGGTGELFF
TRBV19,TRBJ1-2,NA,TRBD1,TGTGCCAGTAGTACCCAGGGGGAATCCTCCTATGGCTACACCTTC,CASSTQGESSYGYTF
TRBV7-9,TRBJ2-2,once,TRBD1,TGTGCCAGCAGCTTAGTCCAGGGGGCGTTCACCGGGGAGCTGTTTTTT,CASSLVQGAFTGELFF
TRBV5-4,TRBJ2-3,NA,TRBD2,TGTGCCAGCAGCTTGGGGAGCCGGGGGGGAGGTACGCAGTATTTT,CASSLGSRGGGTQYF
TRBV5-6,TRBJ1-5,NA,TRBD1,TGTGCCAGCAGCCTGGGACAGAATCAGCCCCAGCATTTT,CASSLGQNQPQHF
TRBV7-9,TRBJ2-7,NA,TRBD1,TGTGCCAGCAGCTTAGTGTCGACAGGGGAAGGCTACGAGCAGTACTTC,CASSLVSTGEGYEQYF
TRBV5-1,TRBJ2-1,NA,NA,TGCGCCAGCAGCTTGGAGGTCAGGGCTGATGAGCAGTTCTTC,CASSLEVRADEQFF
TRBV21-1,TRBJ1-2,NA,NA,TGTGCCGGAAAAAAGGGGTACTATGGCTACACCTTC,CAGKKGYYGYTF
TRBV6-6,TRBJ1-2,NA,TRBD1,TGTGCCAGCAGTATGGACAGGGTAGATGGCTACACCTTC,CASSMDRVDGYTF
TRBV9,TRBJ2-3,NA,NA,TGTGCCAGCAGCGTAGTGGCCCCCGATACGCAGTATTTT,CASSVVAPDTQYF
TRBV27,TRBJ1-6,NA,NA,TGTGCCAGCAGTTTTCGGAGTCCCTCCGGATTGCATTCACCCCTCCACTTT,CASSFRSPSGLHSPLHF
TRBV15,TRBJ2-7,NA,NA,TGTGCCACTTCTGGGGGCTACGTTGAGCAGTACTTC,CATSGGYVEQYF
TRBV5-4,TRBJ1-2,NA,NA,TGTGCCAGCAGCTTGGTGGGGGCAGGCTATGGCTACACCTTC,CASSLVGAGYGYTF
TRBV9,TRBJ2-3,NA,TRBD2,TGTGCCAGCAGCGTAGGAGCGGGGAGACCAGATACGCAGTATTTT,CASSVGAGRPDTQYF
TRBV25-1,TRBJ2-1,NA,TRBD2,TGTGCCAGCAGTGCTAAAGTAGCGGGCGGCTACAATGAGCAGTTCTTC,CASSAKVAGGYNEQFF
TRBV6-5,TRBJ2-3,NA,TRBD2,TGTGCCAGCACCGCGACTAGCGGGAGTCCAGATACGCAGTATTTT,CASTATSGSPDTQYF
TRBV5-1,TRBJ1-3,NA,TRBD1,TGCGCCAGCAGCTCCGGACAGGGTGGCAACACCATATATTTT,CASSSGQGGNTIYF
TRBV5-8,TRBJ1-1,NA,NA,TGTGCCAGCAGCTTGTCGGCAGGGAAGAACACTGAAGCTTTCTTT,CASSLSAGKNTEAFF
TRBV13,TRBJ2-3,NA,TRBD2,TGTGCCAGCAGCTTAGGTGGCGGGGGGTACCACACAGATACGCAGTATTTT,CASSLGGGGYHTDTQYF
TRBV2,TRBJ2-2,NA,TRBD1,TGTGCCAGCAGTCCTCTCTTGGGACAGGGGAACTCCGGGGAGCTGTTTTTT,CASSPLLGQGNSGELFF
TRBV7-3,TRBJ2-4,NA,NA,TGTGCCAGCAGCTTACGATCATCGGACATTCAGTACTTC,CASSLRSSDIQYF
TRBV29-1,TRBJ1-2,NA,NA,TGCAGCGTTGAAGATGGGGGCAGGGGCTACACCTTC,CSVEDGGRGYTF
TRBV5-1,TRBJ1-1,NA,NA,TGCGCCAGCAGCTTGGGGGCCACGAACACTGAAGCTTTCTTT,CASSLGATNTEAFF
TRBV28,TRBJ2-1,NA,NA,TGTGCCAGCACCGGGGATAACTCCTACAATGAGCAGTTCTTC,CASTGDNSYNEQFF
TRBV6-5,TRBJ2-7,NA,TRBD2,TGTGCCAGCACCGACCGGGAGGGGAAGTGTTGCGAGCAGTACTTC,CASTDREGKCCEQYF
TRBV10-3,TRBJ1-6,NA,TRBD1,TGTGCCATCAGCTCGGGACAGGGGATAGGTTCACCCCTCCACTTT,CAISSGQGIGSPLHF
TRBV9,TRBJ1-3,NA,NA,TGTGCCAGCAGCGCCTGGGGGGGATGGTCTGGAAACACCATATATTTT,CASSAWGGWSGNTIYF
TRBV10-1,TRBJ2-7,NA,TRBD2,TGCGCCAGCAGTGTAGCGGGAGGACACTACGAGCAGTACTTC,CASSVAGGHYEQYF
TRBV4-2,TRBJ2-3,NA,TRBD2,TGTGCCAGCAGCCAAGAGGGCGGGAGGCGCACAGATACGCAGTATTTT,CASSQEGGRRTDTQYF
TRBV19,TRBJ1-3,NA,TRBD1,TGTGCCAGTCTCAGGGGGCGCGGAAACACCATATATTTT,CASLRGRGNTIYF
TRBV7-8,TRBJ2-4,NA,NA,TGTGCCAGCAGCTTAGAGACTGCCGGGAACAACATTCAGTACTTC,CASSLETAGNNIQYF
TRBV28,TRBJ1-1,NA,NA,TGTGCCAGCAGTTTAGTACAGGGACCTGAAGCTTTCTTT,CASSLVQGPEAFF
TRBV2,TRBJ2-3,once,NA,TGTGCCAGCAACGTGGTGGGGGACTCCACAGATACGCAGTATTTT,CASNVVGDSTDTQYF
TRBV6-7,TRBJ2-3,NA,TRBD2,TGTGCCAGCCGCCGGACTAGCGGGGATTACACAGATACGCAGTATTTT,CASRRTSGDYTDTQYF
TRBV19,TRBJ2-5,NA,NA,TGTGCCAGTAGTATCCGGGTTTCGGAGGGAGAGACCCAGTACTTC,CASSIRVSEGETQYF
TRBV27,TRBJ1-2,NA,TRBD1,TGTGCCAGCAGTTTGAACAGGGGTGTATCGGGCTACACCTTC,CASSLNRGVSGYTF
TRBV5-1,TRBJ1-2,NA,NA,TGCGCCAGCAGCCTCGCCCAGACCAGGGAAATTGGTGGCTACACCTTC,CASSLAQTREIGGYTF
TRBV27,TRBJ2-5,few,TRBD2,TGTGCCAGCAGGAAAGAAGGGGTGGCTAGCGGAAGGTACCAAGAGACCCAGTACTTC,CASRKEGVASGRYQETQYF
TRBV2,TRBJ2-7,many,NA,TGTGCCAGCAGTGGACCGGGACAGGTTCCGCTAGCGGCCTACGAGCAGTACTTC,CASSGPGQVPLAAYEQYF
TRBV6-5,TRBJ1-4,NA,NA,TGTGCCAGCAGTCCTCGTCGTGCAACTAATGAAAAACTGTTTTTT,CASSPRRATNEKLFF
TRBV18,TRBJ2-1,NA,TRBD2,TGTGCCAGCTCAACAGGGGGTGGGACTAGCGGCCCTTCCTACAATGAGCAGTTCTTC,CASSTGGGTSGPSYNEQFF
TRBV5-6,TRBJ2-6,NA,TRBD1,TGTGCCAGCAGCATGGGGGACAGGGGGCCTGGGGCCAACGTCCTGACTTTC,CASSMGDRGPGANVLTF
TRBV19,TRBJ2-7,once,NA,TGTGCCAGTAGTACCTCGGGGGACGAGCAGTACTTC,CASSTSGDEQYF
TRBV7-9,TRBJ2-2,NA,TRBD1,TGTGCCAGCAGCCTACAGGGGGCGGACACCGGGGAGCTGTTTTTT,CASSLQGADTGELFF
TRBV30,TRBJ2-7,NA,NA,TGTGCCTGGAGTGTGTGGGGAGGCGAGCAGTACTTC,CAWSVWGGEQYF
TRBV9,TRBJ1-2,few,NA,TGTGCCAGCGGACCGGGGGGCGGCTACACCTTC,CASGPGGGYTF
TRBV7-6,TRBJ2-3,NA,TRBD2,TGTGCCAGCACCCTGGGGGGGAGTCCGGAATCAGATACGCAGTATTTT,CASTLGGSPESDTQYF
TRBV7-7,TRBJ2-1,once,NA,TGTGCTAGCAGCTTAGACTTCGCGGGCTCCTACAATGAGCAGTTCTTC,CASSLDFAGSYNEQFF
TRBV5-4,TRBJ2-7,NA,TRBD2,TGTGCCAGCAGCTTCGTCTCGGCTAGCGGGAGCTACGAGCAGTACTTC,CASSFVSASGSYEQYF
TRBV27,TRBJ1-2,NA,NA,TGTGCCAGCAGTTTCCCTTCGGGCTATGGCTACACCTTC,CASSFPSGYGYTF
TRBV5-4,TRBJ1-3,NA,NA,TGTGCCAGCAGCGAAACCGGAGGCCTATTAGGAAGCGGCATATATTTT,CASSETGGLLGSGIYF
TRBV7-3,TRBJ2-3,once,TRBD1,TGTGCCAGCAGCTCCCTGACAGGGTCGGATACGCAGTATTTT,CASSSLTGSDTQYF
TRBV15,TRBJ1-2,NA,TRBD1,TGTGCCACTGACAGGGACAGAAGGGGTGGCTACACCTTC,CATDRDRRGGYTF
TRBV5-1,TRBJ2-5,NA,NA,TGCGCCAGCAGCTTGGCCTACAGGGAAGGAGAGACCCAGTACTTC,CASSLAYREGETQYF